This T cell receptor (beta chain) appears in the sequencing data of a study of neoadjuvant anti-PD-1 for oral cavity cancer (dated by TCRdb to the early 2020s). With regard to the full study: Three to four biweekly doses of nivolumab at 3 mg/kg were mostly administered to patients before curative-intent surgical resection. Patients who did not progress were given a fourth nivolumab dose at about day 43 and had definitive surgical resection on days 50-56. Patients with complete response, partial response or stable disease by RECIST 1.1 were defined as responders, whereas patients with progression were defined as non-responders. There were more than nine patients in the parent correlative cohort, and the response rate was around 30%.

For deep sequencing, PBMC libraries mostly used around 500 ng of input genomic DNA, with six replicates for each sample. Following the manufacturer's instructions, the team built TCRbeta libraries using the immunoSEQ hsTCRbeta kit. Sequencing of the completed libraries took place using an Illumina NovaSeq 6000 S4 flow cell after they had been pooled to roughly 3.2 nM. Under the source paper's analysis protocol: The immunoSEQ Analyzer was used for raw data preprocessing and quality control. The analysis was limited to productive rearrangements, and each clonotype was defined by a unique CDR3 amino acid sequence. Using the R package tcR, the researchers computed the Gini-Simpson index as their estimate of repertoire clonality. Student's t test was used to compare Gini indices, while Pearson correlation assessed associations with tumor size change. TCRdb stores this immuneACCESS table with in-frame sequences only. Part of the clones is absent; in the studies checked, under half of the shortfall reflects unresolved V genes, and no reason is known for the rest. The V and J calls and clone size come from that table; D and trimming were worked out from the DNA. The sample table lists thousands of clones, about three quarters of them with a count of one. Roughly 2.9% of the sample lies in the top ten.

The CDR3 has 15 amino acids, counting the end cysteine and phenylalanine. This entry keeps only the CDR3 DNA: 45 bases, framed from base 1. Clipping removes 5 bases from V and 1 base from J, with 6 as the unmatched junction base count. Looking up the germline V gene yields CDR1 SGHNT and CDR2 YENEEA. The time point label, read with the paper, signifies: after neoadjuvant nivolumab, at surgical resection. None of the patients had received prior systemic or radiation treatment, and all were newly diagnosed with stage II-IVA oral cavity squamous cell carcinoma. The cohort was composed of patients with HPV-negative, locally advanced oral cavity squamous cell carcinoma. Peripheral blood mononuclear cells were analyzed directly and were not maintained or expanded in culture. The samples were drawn from a longitudinal correlative study tied to a single-arm phase II trial testing neoadjuvant nivolumab in oral cavity squamous cell carcinoma. Subject-matched pre- and post-treatment PBMCs and tumors from three responders and three non-responders were subjected to genomic DNA-based TCRbeta sequencing. Peripheral blood mononuclear cells were collected before nivolumab treatment and were collected again after treatment, at the time of surgery. The Maxwell RSC DNA from Cells kit was used to extract genomic DNA from PBMCs.

Here is what the overall study found, with its caveats: After neoadjuvant nivolumab, T cell clonality (Gini index) in PBMCs was significantly higher in non-responders than in responders. A higher pretreatment blood Treg/Th17 ratio correlated with both higher pretreatment blood TCRbeta clonality and lower post-treatment tumor TCRbeta clonality. Only a few patients per response group were included in the TCR analyses, and the authors called for validation in larger cohorts.

Regarding this clone: Which antigen it targets is not known. Base qualities are missing; no much larger clone stands one base away.

The source of this sequence is a person between 40 and 80 years old with oral cavity squamous cell carcinoma. Sequencing was performed on PBMCs, taken after nivolumab (anti-PD-1) treatment. This receptor chain uses TRBV11-3 and TRBJ1-1; 8 bases in between match TRBD1. CDR3 loop: CASSQRTGRNTEAFF. The DNA sequence is as follows: TGTGCCAGCAGCCAAAGGACAGGGCGGAACACTGAAGCTTTCTTT.